The 16 T cell receptor beta chains in this list originate from one sample, sequenced in a study of blood T cells in healthy people across ages. Sample-barcoded 5' priming and a J-beta primer mix drove a second PCR of roughly 6 to 12 cycles. TCRdb used MiXCR to reprocess the 5' RACE reads, holding one entry per CDR3 protein. The repertoire includes about 780,000 distinct CDR3 sequences, about 46% of them detected once, and 15% to 20% sits in the top ten. Input material: blood. The receptors shown here come from an older man in good health.

The V call is TRBV20-1, the J call TRBJ1-1; possible D gene TRBD1, 5 bases. CDR1 DFQATT and CDR2 SNEGSKA come from the germline V gene (reference sequence). Trimming removed 2 bases from V and 9 bases from J, with 13 bases in between. CDR3 length equals 12 residues. The CDR3: CSARLMTEQAFF. DNA of the CDR3: TGCAGTGCTAGACTAATGACAGAACAAGCTTTCTTT.

This clonotype was observed once. The chain's CDR3 is CASSLEVNPYEQYF. The CDR3 DNA reads as TGTGCCAGCAGCTTAGAAGTGAATCCCTACGAGCAGTACTTC. The chain combines TRBV7-2 with TRBJ2-7; D is ambiguous. V was trimmed by 1 base and J by 2 bases, leaving 9 bases between them. The CDR3 has 14 amino acids. CDR1 SGHTA and CDR2 FQGNSA come from the germline V gene.

This clonotype was found a few times. The J gene is TRBJ2-1, the V gene TRBV20-1; 9 nucleotides match TRBD1. V lost 7 bases, J lost 9 bases, and 10 bases stayed unmatched. CDR3 size: 13 residues. Germline assignment: CDR1 DFQATT and CDR2 SNEGSKA (reference sequence). The CDR3 loop is CSEKTGGWGEQFF. Here the CDR3 DNA reads TGCAGTGAGAAGACAGGGGGATGGGGTGAGCAGTTCTTC.

The genes are TRBV20-1 and TRBJ2-3; D assignment may be TRBD1 or TRBD2 (5 bases each). V was trimmed by 6 bases and J by 4 bases, leaving 17 bases between them. In germline, CDR1 is DFQATT, CDR2 SNEGSKA (reference sequence). The CDR3 runs to 14 residues. CDR3 DNA: TGCAGTGCCCGGGGCAGGGAAGGGGCAGATACGCAGTATTTT. This translates into CSARGREGADTQYF.

The CDR3 spells CAWSPPGSYEQYF. The CDR3 DNA reads TGTGCCTGGAGTCCACCTGGCTCCTACGAGCAGTACTTC. The rearrangement uses TRBV30 and TRBJ2-7; the D is unclear. CDR3 size: 13 residues. V lost 2 bases and J lost 0, with 8 bases in between. CDR1 and CDR2 from the germline V gene are GTSNPN and SVGIG (reference sequence).

This chain joins TRBV7-9 and TRBJ2-1; tentatively, D is TRBD2 (5 bases). The germline V and J ends were trimmed by 1 base and 3 bases, with 10 bases remaining between them. This CDR3 is built from 15 residues. Germline CDR1 reads SEHNR; CDR2 reads FQNEAQ (reference sequence). The CDR3 is CASSLDPGFYNEQFF. The CDR3 DNA is TGTGCCAGCAGCTTAGACCCGGGATTCTACAATGAGCAGTTCTTC.

This clonotype was detected many times. This chain joins TRBV4-3 and TRBJ2-4; 11 bases agree with TRBD2. The end of the DNA aligns better with TRBJ2-7, so the J call may be wrong. Germline lookup yields CDR1 LGHNA and CDR2 YSLEER. The CDR3 sequence is 15 residues long. In DNA, the CDR3 is TGCGCCAGCAGCCAAGAACTAGCGGGAGTGGGCGAGCAGTACTTC. It codes for CASSQELAGVGEQYF.

The chain joins TRBV7-9 to TRBJ2-3; D is perhaps TRBD1 (5 bases). The V gene's germline CDR1 is SEHNR and CDR2 FQNEAQ (reference sequence). The V and J ends lost 4 bases and 4 bases respectively, with 12 bases between them. This CDR3 comprises 14 residues. The CDR3 sequence is CASSSRGNADTQYF. The DNA for the CDR3 is TGTGCCAGCAGCTCAAGGGGTAACGCAGATACGCAGTATTTT.

This clonotype has just one count. The chain combines TRBV20-1 with TRBJ1-2, with TRBD1 matching 7 bases. Germline assignment: CDR1 DFQATT and CDR2 SNEGSKA (reference sequence). Unmatched junction bases numbered 6, after V lost 6 bases and J lost 5 bases. The CDR3 consists of 12 residues. The CDR3 loop is CSAIDREYGYTF. CDR3 bases: TGCAGTGCGATCGACAGGGAGTATGGCTACACCTTC.

This clonotype is a singleton in its sample. This chain uses TRBV29-1 with TRBJ2-2, with 7 bases fitting TRBD1. Trimming cost V 6 bases and J 1 base; bases outside gene matches: 8. The CDR3 is made up of 15 amino acids. Germline CDR1 reads SQVTM; CDR2 reads ANQGSEA. The CDR3 DNA sequence: TGCAGCGTAGTAACGGGACAGCAGAACACCGGGGAGCTGTTTTTT. Protein: CSVVTGQQNTGELFF.

The V gene is TRBV20-1, the J gene TRBJ2-1; D uncertain. Trimming shortened V by 1 base and J by 5 bases, and 12 bases separated the two germline ends. This CDR3 comprises 14 residues. Looked up from germline, CDR1 is DFQATT and CDR2 is SNEGSKA (reference sequence). The CDR3 loop is CSARALSVNNEQFF. CDR3 in DNA: TGCAGTGCTAGAGCACTATCGGTAAACAATGAGCAGTTCTTC.

The V gene is TRBV4-3, the J gene TRBJ1-6; D unclear. This CDR3 is 17 amino acids long. The V end was cut by 0 bases, the J end by 0 bases, with 9 bases between. From germline, CDR1 is LGHNA and CDR2 YSLEER. CDR3 protein: CASSQDPGSSYNSPLHF. The CDR3 nucleotides are TGCGCCAGCAGCCAAGATCCCGGTAGCTCCTATAATTCACCCCTCCACTTT.

V and J are TRBV6-5 and TRBJ2-5; D may be TRBD1 or TRBD2 (5 bases each). V shed 2 bases and J shed 0 bases, with 10 bases lying between them. CDR1 is MNHEY, CDR2 SVGAGI, per germline. The CDR3 covers 15 residues. The CDR3 coding sequence is TGTGCCAGCAGTTACACCGGGACGAACCAAGAGACCCAGTACTTC. This translates into CASSYTGTNQETQYF.

This clonotype came up a few times. The V and J genes are TRBV4-1 and TRBJ2-3, with a weak D call TRBD2 (6 bases). The V gene lost 4 bases and the J gene lost 3 bases, with 14 bases spanning the gap. This CDR3 region has 15 residues. CDR1 is MGHRA, CDR2 YSYEKL, per germline. CDR3 in amino acids: CASSRASVGTDTQYF. The CDR3 DNA reads as TGCGCCAGCAGCCGCGCTAGCGTCGGTACAGATACGCAGTATTTT.

This clonotype is a singleton in its sample. The chain uses TRBV20-1 and TRBJ2-1; D is uncertain. Trimming took off 0 bases at V and 0 bases at J, with 3 bases between the two ends. This CDR3 has 13 amino acids. CDR1 is DFQATT, CDR2 SNEGSKA, per germline (reference sequence). In nucleotides, the CDR3 is TGCAGTGCTAGAGAGTACTCCTACAATGAGCAGTTCTTC. It codes for CSAREYSYNEQFF.

At least ten counts were recorded for this clonotype. J is TRBJ2-6 and V is TRBV5-6; D not resolved. Per the germline V gene, CDR1 is SGHDT and CDR2 is YYEEEE. There are 15 residues in the CDR3. Trimming shortened V by 2 bases and J by 0 bases, and 6 bases separated the two germline ends. In DNA, the CDR3 is TGTGCCAGCAGCTTAGATCCCTCTGGGGCCAACGTCCTGACTTTC. It codes for CASSLDPSGANVLTF.